A selection of T cell receptor beta chains follows, all from one sample in a study of OX40 agonist ivuxolimab in advanced cancers. The repertoire was sequenced with immunoSEQ multiplex PCR; TCRdb's copy has only in-frame clones and lacks some. The data contain 45,000 to 50,000 clones, 80% to 90% of them singletons. The material sequenced was CD4+ or CD8+ T cells sorted from blood, taken in a trial of the OX40 agonist ivuxolimab. Receptors originate from an adult with an advanced solid tumor such as melanoma, head and neck, liver or kidney cancer. The CDR3 runs from the conserved cysteine through the conserved F or W. Each record gives: J gene, CDR3 length, V gene, D gene, CDR3 protein. The D gene is left open where the match is weak.

J gene: TRBJ2-7
CDR3 length: 15
V gene: TRBV6-5
D gene: TRBD2
CDR3 protein: CASSDTGGRAYEQYF

J gene: TRBJ2-2
CDR3 length: 14
V gene: TRBV15
D gene: TRBD1
CDR3 protein: CATSRGTGFGELFF

J gene: TRBJ1-1
CDR3 length: 14
V gene: TRBV5-5
D gene: -
CDR3 protein: CASSVVWGAAEAFF

J gene: TRBJ2-5
CDR3 length: 15
V gene: TRBV9
D gene: -
CDR3 protein: CASSVVGQGGETQYF

J gene: TRBJ1-2
CDR3 length: 14
V gene: TRBV7-9
D gene: -
CDR3 protein: CASSQGGEWYGYTF

J gene: TRBJ2-3
CDR3 length: 16
V gene: TRBV5-1
D gene: TRBD2
CDR3 protein: CASSSGTGLAAYTQYF

J gene: TRBJ1-2
CDR3 length: 11
V gene: TRBV6-1
D gene: -
CDR3 protein: CASSVLGGYTF

J gene: TRBJ2-7
CDR3 length: 16
V gene: TRBV11-2
D gene: TRBD2
CDR3 protein: CASSLVRGLAGDEQYF

J gene: TRBJ2-7
CDR3 length: 15
V gene: TRBV14
D gene: -
CDR3 protein: CASSPRFGRAYEQYF

J gene: TRBJ2-7
CDR3 length: 18
V gene: TRBV27
D gene: TRBD1
CDR3 protein: CASSLAGTATPLPYEQYF

J gene: TRBJ2-1
CDR3 length: 15
V gene: TRBV15
D gene: TRBD2
CDR3 protein: CATSGGTSGSNEQFF

J gene: TRBJ2-7
CDR3 length: 12
V gene: TRBV9
D gene: TRBD1
CDR3 protein: CASSGTGGEQYF

J gene: TRBJ2-5
CDR3 length: 17
V gene: TRBV11-2
D gene: TRBD1
CDR3 protein: CASSFPRDRGSQETQYF

J gene: -
CDR3 length: 17
V gene: TRBV4-1
D gene: -
CDR3 protein: CASSQESSDRSTYEQYF

J gene: TRBJ2-3
CDR3 length: 14
V gene: TRBV5-5
D gene: TRBD1
CDR3 protein: CAGTPGQVSDTQYF

J gene: TRBJ2-7
CDR3 length: 14
V gene: TRBV5-1
D gene: -
CDR3 protein: CASSPPRQAYEQYF

J gene: TRBJ1-2
CDR3 length: 15
V gene: TRBV21-1
D gene: -
CDR3 protein: CARGGGWGHCYGYTF

J gene: TRBJ2-5
CDR3 length: 16
V gene: TRBV11-2
D gene: TRBD2
CDR3 protein: CASSPTLGLAVETQYF

J gene: TRBJ2-5
CDR3 length: 14
V gene: TRBV4-1
D gene: -
CDR3 protein: CASSWGRAQETQYF

J gene: TRBJ1-6
CDR3 length: 14
V gene: TRBV5-4
D gene: TRBD1
CDR3 protein: CASSTGQGDSPLHF

J gene: TRBJ1-4
CDR3 length: 14
V gene: TRBV28
D gene: TRBD1
CDR3 protein: CASSLGTANEKLFF

J gene: TRBJ2-7
CDR3 length: 11
V gene: TRBV7-9
D gene: TRBD1
CDR3 protein: CATGGPGEQYF

J gene: TRBJ2-2
CDR3 length: 12
V gene: TRBV28
D gene: -
CDR3 protein: CASSPTPGELFF

J gene: TRBJ1-5
CDR3 length: 12
V gene: TRBV19
D gene: -
CDR3 protein: CASSLSLWPQHF

J gene: TRBJ2-2
CDR3 length: 17
V gene: TRBV2
D gene: -
CDR3 protein: CASSEALGRGNTGELFF

J gene: TRBJ2-1
CDR3 length: 15
V gene: TRBV5-8
D gene: -
CDR3 protein: CASSQVIRSYNEQFF

J gene: TRBJ2-5
CDR3 length: 15
V gene: TRBV5-6
D gene: -
CDR3 protein: CASSSSLGIQETQYF

J gene: TRBJ1-1
CDR3 length: 14
V gene: TRBV6-5
D gene: -
CDR3 protein: CASSSVRADTEAFF

J gene: TRBJ2-7
CDR3 length: 14
V gene: TRBV7-9
D gene: -
CDR3 protein: CASSRDIGSYEQYF

J gene: TRBJ2-2
CDR3 length: 14
V gene: TRBV6-1
D gene: -
CDR3 protein: CATLIWENTGELFF

J gene: TRBJ2-1
CDR3 length: 16
V gene: TRBV10-3
D gene: -
CDR3 protein: CAISESTDYAYNEQFF

J gene: TRBJ2-3
CDR3 length: 12
V gene: TRBV7-9
D gene: -
CDR3 protein: CASSLGTDTQYF

J gene: TRBJ1-1
CDR3 length: 11
V gene: TRBV5-4
D gene: -
CDR3 protein: CASSLGLEAFF

J gene: TRBJ2-3
CDR3 length: 14
V gene: TRBV5-1
D gene: -
CDR3 protein: CASSGTVSTDTQYF

J gene: TRBJ2-1
CDR3 length: 15
V gene: TRBV13
D gene: TRBD1
CDR3 protein: CASSSRGQGYNEQFF

J gene: TRBJ1-6
CDR3 length: 14
V gene: TRBV7-8
D gene: TRBD1
CDR3 protein: CASSSGQGHSPLHF

J gene: TRBJ2-3
CDR3 length: 16
V gene: TRBV11-2
D gene: TRBD2
CDR3 protein: CASSFRLAGGPDTQYF

J gene: TRBJ2-1
CDR3 length: 15
V gene: TRBV5-1
D gene: -
CDR3 protein: CASSLEWGPGSEQFF

J gene: TRBJ2-2
CDR3 length: 14
V gene: TRBV6-5
D gene: -
CDR3 protein: CASRATSHTGELFF

J gene: TRBJ2-2
CDR3 length: 15
V gene: TRBV27
D gene: -
CDR3 protein: CASSPTGFATGELFF